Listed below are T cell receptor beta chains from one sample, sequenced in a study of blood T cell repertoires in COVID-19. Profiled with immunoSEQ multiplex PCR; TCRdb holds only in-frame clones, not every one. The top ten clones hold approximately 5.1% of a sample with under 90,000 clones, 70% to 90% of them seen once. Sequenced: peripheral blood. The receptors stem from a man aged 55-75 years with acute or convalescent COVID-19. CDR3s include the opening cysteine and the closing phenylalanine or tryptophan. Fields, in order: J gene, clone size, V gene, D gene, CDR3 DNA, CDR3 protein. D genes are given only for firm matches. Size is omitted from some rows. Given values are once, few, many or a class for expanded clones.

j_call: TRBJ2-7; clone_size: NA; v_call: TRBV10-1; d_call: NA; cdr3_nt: TGCGCCAGCAGTGATTCGGACGAGCAGTACTTC; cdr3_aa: CASSDSDEQYF
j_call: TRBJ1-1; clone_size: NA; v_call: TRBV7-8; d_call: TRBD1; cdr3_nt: TGTGCCAGCAGCCCGAGACAGGGGACGAACACTGAAGCTTTCTTT; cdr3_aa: CASSPRQGTNTEAFF
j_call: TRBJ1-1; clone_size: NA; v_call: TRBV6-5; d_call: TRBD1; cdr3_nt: TGTGCCAGCAGAGTGGGGCAGGGGGGCACTGAAGCTTTCTTT; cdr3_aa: CASRVGQGGTEAFF
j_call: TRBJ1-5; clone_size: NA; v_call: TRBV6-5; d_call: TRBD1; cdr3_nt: TGTGCCAGCAGACCCGACAGGGATCAGCCCCAGCATTTT; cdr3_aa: CASRPDRDQPQHF
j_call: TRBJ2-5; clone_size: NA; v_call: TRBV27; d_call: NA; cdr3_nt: TGTGCCAGCAGCCTAAGGGGTTACCAAGAGACCCAGTACTTC; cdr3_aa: CASSLRGYQETQYF
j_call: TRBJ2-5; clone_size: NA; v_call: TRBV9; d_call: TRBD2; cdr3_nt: TGTGCCAGCAGCGTAGGAAATAGCGGGGGGGAAGAGACCCAGTACTTC; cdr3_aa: CASSVGNSGGEETQYF
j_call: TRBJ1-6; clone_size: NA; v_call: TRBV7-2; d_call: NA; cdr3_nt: TGTGCCAGCAGCTTTGACAACTCACCCCTCCACTTT; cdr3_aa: CASSFDNSPLHF
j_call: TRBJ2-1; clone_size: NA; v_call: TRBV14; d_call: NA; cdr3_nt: TGTGCCAGCAGCGTCCTGGTGGCCAAGGGGTCCTACAATGAGCAGTTCTTC; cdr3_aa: CASSVLVAKGSYNEQFF
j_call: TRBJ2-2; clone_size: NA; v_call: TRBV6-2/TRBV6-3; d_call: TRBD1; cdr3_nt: TGTGCCAGCAGTGGGGACAGATACACCGGGGAGCTGTTTTTT; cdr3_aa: CASSGDRYTGELFF
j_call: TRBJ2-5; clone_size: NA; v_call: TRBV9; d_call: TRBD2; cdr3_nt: TGTGCCAGCAGCGCATGGAGGACTAGCGGGGGGGATCAAGAGACCCAGTACTTC; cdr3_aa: CASSAWRTSGGDQETQYF
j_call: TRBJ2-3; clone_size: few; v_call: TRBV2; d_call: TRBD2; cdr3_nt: TGTGCCAGCAAGGAGACTAGCAGTAGCACAGATACGCAGTATTTT; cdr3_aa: CASKETSSSTDTQYF
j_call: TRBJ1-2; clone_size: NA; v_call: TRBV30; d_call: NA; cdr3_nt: TGTGCCTGGACCCGGGGGATGGGCTATGGCTACACCTTC; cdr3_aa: CAWTRGMGYGYTF
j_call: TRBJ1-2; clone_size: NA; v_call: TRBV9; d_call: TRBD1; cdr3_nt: TGTGCCAGCAGCGTTCGGACAGGATGGGATGGCTACACCTTC; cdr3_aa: CASSVRTGWDGYTF
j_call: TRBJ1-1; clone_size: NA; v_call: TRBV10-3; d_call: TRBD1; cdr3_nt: TGTGCCATCAGTACAGGGGAAGTATCCACTGAAGCTTTCTTT; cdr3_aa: CAISTGEVSTEAFF
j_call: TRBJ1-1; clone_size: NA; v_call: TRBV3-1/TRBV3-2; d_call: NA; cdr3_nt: TGTGCCAGCAGCCCCCGGGTGAACACTGAAGCTTTCTTT; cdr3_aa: CASSPRVNTEAFF
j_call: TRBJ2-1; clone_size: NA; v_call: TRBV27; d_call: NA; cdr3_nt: TGTGCCAGCGGATTGGAGCAGATCAACAATGAGCAGTTCTTC; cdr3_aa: CASGLEQINNEQFF
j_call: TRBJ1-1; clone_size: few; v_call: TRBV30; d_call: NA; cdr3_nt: TGTGCCTGGAGTGTTTGGTTTCGGGGAGGGAACACTGAAGCTTTCTTT; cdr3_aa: CAWSVWFRGGNTEAFF
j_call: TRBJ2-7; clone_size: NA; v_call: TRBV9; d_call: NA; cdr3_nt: TGTGCCAGCAGCCCTCCGACAGGACAATCCTCCTACGAGCAGTACTTC; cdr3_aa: CASSPPTGQSSYEQYF
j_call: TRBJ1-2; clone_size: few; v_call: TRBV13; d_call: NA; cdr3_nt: TGTGCCAGCAGCTTAGAGTCCGAGAAGACTAAGGGCTACACCTTC; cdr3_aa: CASSLESEKTKGYTF
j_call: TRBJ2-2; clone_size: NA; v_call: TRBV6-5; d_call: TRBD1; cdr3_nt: TGTGCCAGCACATTAACAGGGGGTCTGACCGGGGAGCTGTTTTTT; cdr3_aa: CASTLTGGLTGELFF
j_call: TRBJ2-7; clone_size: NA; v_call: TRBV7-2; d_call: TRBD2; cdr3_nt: TGTGCCAGCAGCTCCCTCTTTCGGACTAGCGGGGGAACCTACGAGCAGTACTTC; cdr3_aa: CASSSLFRTSGGTYEQYF
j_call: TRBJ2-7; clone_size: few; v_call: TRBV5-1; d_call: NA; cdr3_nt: TGCGCCAGCAGCTTACGCCTCGCAGGGGCCTACGAGCAGTACTTC; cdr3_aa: CASSLRLAGAYEQYF
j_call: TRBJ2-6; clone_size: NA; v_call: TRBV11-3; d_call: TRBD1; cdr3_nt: TGTGCCAGCAGCCCAGGCCCCAGGGGGCCCTCTGGGGCCAACGTCCTGACTTTC; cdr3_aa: CASSPGPRGPSGANVLTF
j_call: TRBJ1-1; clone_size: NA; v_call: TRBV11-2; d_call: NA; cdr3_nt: TGTGCCAGCAGCCAAATGGGCCCTGAAGCTTTCTTT; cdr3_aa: CASSQMGPEAFF
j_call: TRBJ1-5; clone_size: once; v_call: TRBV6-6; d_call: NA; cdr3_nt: TGTGCCAGCGCGGGGGGGGGTTGGAGCAATCAGCCCCAGCATTTT; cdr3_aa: CASAGGGWSNQPQHF
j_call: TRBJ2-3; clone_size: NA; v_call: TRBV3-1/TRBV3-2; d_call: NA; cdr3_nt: TGTGCCAGCAGCGGGGGACTTCAAACCATCACAGATACGCAGTATTTT; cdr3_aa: CASSGGLQTITDTQYF